Below are 23 T cell receptor beta chains sequenced from a single sample in a study of shared clonotypes between healthy human individuals. Assay: immunoSEQ multiplex PCR; the TCRdb copy retains only in-frame clones and omits some. Of 1 million to 1.2 million clones detected, 70% to 85% appear once; the ten largest clones hold almost 0.9%. Material: memory CD4+ T cells from PBMCs. Indicated subset: CD45RA-negative fraction. The origin of the receptors is a man younger than 35 in good health. Some clones in this sample may be carry-over from other donors' samples.

The CDR3 is CASSQGLAGPNEQFF. As DNA, the CDR3 is TGTGCCAGCAGCCAAGGGCTAGCGGGGCCCAATGAGCAGTTCTTC. This chain links TRBV4-2 with TRBJ2-1, with 9 positions matching TRBD2. This CDR3 is 15 amino acids long. Unmatched junction bases numbered 4, after V lost 1 base and J lost 6 bases. Germline CDR1 reads LGHNA; CDR2 reads YNFKEQ.

The J gene is TRBJ1-1, the V gene TRBV4-3, with 10 bases identical to TRBD1. V lost 1 base and J lost 11; bases outside the gene matches: 13. Germline V gene lookup returns CDR1 LGHNA and CDR2 YSLEER. This CDR3 region has 16 residues. The CDR3 loop reads CASSQVRGQGWIWAFF. The CDR3 DNA follows: TGCGCCAGCAGCCAAGTTAGGGGACAGGGGTGGATTTGGGCTTTCTTT.

This sequence joins TRBV5-1 and TRBJ2-4; D might be TRBD2 (6 bases). The ends were cut back, 0 bases at V and 13 bases at J, with 14 bases in the middle. Germline lookup yields CDR1 SGHRS and CDR2 YFSETQ. This CDR3 region has 13 residues. The CDR3 is CASSLGRESKQYF. CDR3 DNA sequence: TGCGCCAGCAGCTTGGGGAGGGAAAGTAAACAGTACTTC.

This chain uses TRBV4-3 with TRBJ2-7; TRBD2 might be the D (9 bases). The V gene lost 4 bases and the J gene lost 3 bases, with 19 bases spanning the gap. The CDR3 runs 16 residues. Looked up from germline, CDR1 is LGHNA and CDR2 is YSLEER. The CDR3 sequence: CASSRDASGTGYEQYF. The CDR3 DNA sequence: TGCGCCAGCAGCCGAGATGCTAGCGGGACAGGCTACGAGCAGTACTTC.

This chain links TRBV9 with TRBJ2-7, with a tentative D call TRBD1 (5 bases). Germline loops: CDR1 SGDLS, CDR2 YYNGEE. With 3 bases removed from V and 0 bases from J, the gap between germline ends came to 13 bases. The CDR3 has 15 residues. CDR3 coding DNA: TGTGCCAGCAGCGCGGACATTGAGAGCTCCTACGAGCAGTACTTC. Protein: CASSADIESSYEQYF.

CDR3 residues: CASSFGEGAPTEAFF. The CDR3 DNA sequence: TGTGCCAGCAGTTTTGGTGAGGGGGCGCCGACTGAAGCTTTCTTT. The chain links TRBV27 to TRBJ1-1; TRBD1 agrees at 7 bases. The CDR3 contains 15 residues. V dropped 3 bases and J dropped 5; count of bases not matched to a gene: 9. Germline V gives CDR1 MNHEY, CDR2 SMNVEV (reference sequence).

This chain connects TRBV5-1 to TRBJ2-3, with 7 bases aligning to TRBD2. V lost 4 bases, J lost 3 bases, and 5 bases stayed unmatched. Per the germline V gene, CDR1 is SGHRS and CDR2 is YFSETQ. The CDR3 loop spans 14 amino acids. CDR3: CASSPGLVTDTQYF. The CDR3, as DNA: TGCGCCAGCAGCCCCGGACTAGTAACAGATACGCAGTATTTT.

Turning to this clone: Being one base from a much bigger clone, this may be a read error. Within the sample, other DNA sequences also encode this same CDR3. The chain recombines TRBV4-1 with TRBJ2-6; no firm D call. CDR1 MGHRA and CDR2 YSYEKL come from the germline V gene. This CDR3 is 14 amino acids long. The CDR3 coding sequence is TGCGCCAGCAGCCAAGATTCTGGAGCCAACGTCCTGACTTTC. It specifies CASSQDSGANVLTF.

The CDR3 DNA reads as TGTGCCATCAGTGAGTCTGTAGGGTTCCGTGGCTACACCTTC. It codes for CAISESVGFRGYTF. The chain employs TRBV10-3 and TRBJ1-2; D gene unclear. Trimming left V 0 bases short and J 7 bases short, with 12 bases between. The CDR3 has 14 amino acids. CDR1 is ENHRY and CDR2 is SYGVKD in the germline V gene.

The V and J genes are TRBV6-1 and TRBJ1-2; D is ambiguous. Germline lookup yields CDR1 MNHNS and CDR2 SASEGT. The CDR3 extends over 12 amino acids. V was pared by 10 bases and J by 4 bases, with 13 bases between. The CDR3 DNA follows: TGTGCCATCCAACAGACATCCTATGGCTACACCTTC. Its translation: CAIQQTSYGYTF.

This clone came up a few times. This rearrangement joins TRBV6-1 to TRBJ1-3; 7 nucleotides line up with TRBD1. This CDR3 comprises 14 residues. Germline trimming cut 6 bases from V and 4 bases from J; bases unmatched to any gene: 6. Germline V gene lookup returns CDR1 MNHNS and CDR2 SASEGT. The CDR3 DNA reads as TGTGCCAGCAGAGTCACAGGGGTCGGAAACACCATATATTTT. Amino acids: CASRVTGVGNTIYF.

The chain is built from TRBV11-3 and TRBJ2-5, with TRBD2 identical over 10 bases. Germline V gene lookup returns CDR1 SGHNT and CDR2 YENEEA. Germline trimming cut 3 bases from V and 5 bases from J; bases unmatched to any gene: 6. The CDR3 covers 15 residues. The CDR3 spells CASSFLAGVGETQYF. The CDR3 DNA sequence: TGTGCCAGCAGCTTCCTAGCGGGAGTGGGGGAGACCCAGTACTTC.

The genes are TRBV5-5 and TRBJ2-2, with TRBD1 as a possible D gene (5 bases). Trimming stripped 7 bases from V and 5 bases from J, with 15 bases between. CDR3 length: 14 amino acids. Germline V lookup: CDR1 SGHKS, CDR2 YYEKEE (reference sequence). Here the CDR3 DNA reads TGTGCCAGCCAGTGGCAGGGCCGGACCGGGGAGCTGTTTTTT. Its protein is CASQWQGRTGELFF.

The chain is built from TRBV19 and TRBJ1-5, with 7 bases fitting TRBD1. This CDR3 spans 15 amino acids. Germline values: CDR1 LNHDA, CDR2 SQIVND (reference sequence). The ends lost 3 bases at V and 4 bases at J; junction bases unmatched: 6. CDR3 bases: TGTGCCAGTAGTATCTCCAGGGGGGCAAATCAGCCCCAGCATTTT. As protein: CASSISRGANQPQHF.

This clone was picked up a small number of times. The V and J genes are TRBV2 and TRBJ1-2, with a weak D call TRBD1 (5 bases). Germline V CDR1 and CDR2: SNHLY, FYNNEI. The CDR3 runs to 14 residues. V was cut by 10 bases and J by 2 bases, with 17 bases left in between. The CDR3 loop is CATGPGRLNYGYTF. The CDR3 DNA sequence: TGTGCCACGGGGCCGGGACGTCTGAACTATGGCTACACCTTC.

To note about this clone: This same CDR3 is encoded by further DNA sequences in the sample. The genes are TRBV29-1 and TRBJ2-3, with no clear D. V was pared by 3 bases and J by 2 bases, with 9 bases between. In germline, CDR1 is SQVTM, CDR2 ANQGSEA. The CDR3 extends over 13 amino acids. CDR3 bases: TGCAGCGTTGACGAGGAGAACACAGATACGCAGTATTTT. The encoded protein is CSVDEENTDTQYF.

This clone appeared once. The chain uses TRBV7-2 and TRBJ1-2; no clear D. Germline assignment: CDR1 SGHTA and CDR2 FQGNSA. The CDR3 sequence is 15 residues long. Between the trimmed V and J ends, which lost 2 bases and 0 bases, there was a span of 10 bases. Here the CDR3 DNA reads TGTGCCAGCAGCTTAATCCTAGCGGCTAACTATGGCTACACCTTC. Protein product: CASSLILAANYGYTF.

This clone was counted once. J is TRBJ2-7 and V is TRBV11-2; D ambiguous. CDR3 length: 15 amino acids. The V end was cut by 6 bases, the J end by 4 bases, with 19 bases between. Germline V gene data show CDR1 as SGHAT and CDR2 as FQNNGV. The DNA of the CDR3 is TGTGCCAGCAGTCGTTCCGATCCGCCCAGTTACGAGCAGTACTTC. This translates into CASSRSDPPSYEQYF.

V gene TRBV19 combines with J gene TRBJ1-1, with 7 bases matching TRBD1. There are 16 residues in the CDR3. V lost 5 bases, J lost 6 bases, and 15 bases stayed unmatched. Per germline, CDR1 LNHDA and CDR2 SQIVND (reference sequence). The CDR3 protein is CASSFVTGARAPEAFF. CDR3 nucleotides: TGTGCCAGTAGTTTCGTAACAGGGGCCCGAGCTCCTGAAGCTTTCTTT.

The chain is built from TRBV7-9 and TRBJ2-7; the D gene is possibly TRBD1 (6 bases). Trimming took 5 bases from V and 4 from J, leaving 15 bases between them. The CDR3 sequence is 14 residues long. In germline, CDR1 is SEHNR, CDR2 FQNEAQ (reference sequence). The CDR3 here is CASSQDSRSYEQYF. The DNA for the CDR3 is TGTGCCAGCAGCCAGGACAGTCGATCTTACGAGCAGTACTTC.

V is TRBV7-3 and J is TRBJ2-1, with 7 nucleotides matching TRBD1. Germline lookup yields CDR1 SGHTA and CDR2 FQGTGA. V dropped 5 bases and J dropped 2; count of bases not matched to a gene: 15. The CDR3 covers 18 residues. This CDR3 reads CASSPGPKGAAPYNEQFF. The CDR3 nucleotides read TGTGCCAGCAGCCCGGGACCGAAGGGGGCCGCTCCCTACAATGAGCAGTTCTTC.

The chain links TRBV12-5 to TRBJ2-5; the D is unclear. The CDR3 is made up of 12 amino acids. CDR1 LGHNT and CDR2 FRNRAP come from the germline V gene. V lost 1 base to trimming and J lost 4 bases, with 4 bases between them. The CDR3 loop is CASGLGSETQYF. The CDR3 DNA is TGTGCTAGTGGTTTGGGGTCAGAGACCCAGTACTTC.

The J gene is TRBJ2-5, the V gene TRBV15; 14 bases fit TRBD2. J lost 2 bases, V lost 5 bases, and 4 bases had no gene match. The CDR3 totals 16 residues. Germline CDR1 LNHNV, CDR2 YYDKDF (reference sequence). CDR3 in amino acids: CATSPGTSGSQETQYF. The CDR3 DNA sequence: TGTGCCACCAGCCCGGGGACTAGCGGGAGTCAAGAGACCCAGTACTTC.